These 7 T cell receptor beta chains originate from one sample sequenced in a study of blood T cell repertoires in COVID-19. TCRdb's table, derived via immunoSEQ multiplex PCR, lists solely in-frame clones and lacks some. The sample consists of 210,000 or so clones, 88% of them appearing once. Material for sequencing was peripheral blood. The receptors were sampled from a woman aged 60-75 years with acute or convalescent COVID-19.

This chain links TRBV7-3 with TRBJ2-1; 9 bases are shared with TRBD2. This CDR3 region has 14 residues. With V trimmed by 8 bases and J by 0 bases, 2 bases remained unmatched. The germline V gene encodes CDR1 SGHTA and CDR2 FQGTGA. The CDR3 region is CASRAGGSYNEQFF. CDR3 coding DNA: TGTGCCAGCCGAGCGGGGGGCTCCTACAATGAGCAGTTCTTC.

The chain combines TRBV3-1 (or the pseudogene TRBV3-2) with TRBJ2-5; TRBD2 aligns across 9 bases. Germline CDR1 is LGHDT and CDR2 is YNNKEL (reference sequence). Trimming removed 4 bases from V and 10 bases from J; junction bases left unmatched: 13. The CDR3 length is 15 residues. The CDR3 DNA reads TGTGCCAGCAGCCCTATGACTAGCGGCCAAGGGGGCCAGTACTTC. This gives the protein CASSPMTSGQGGQYF.

The V and J genes are TRBV6-5 and TRBJ1-3; TRBD1 matches at 7 bases. The CDR3 is 14 residues long. Per germline, CDR1 MNHEY and CDR2 SVGAGI. Trimming cost V 8 bases and J 8 bases; bases outside gene matches: 12. In DNA form, the CDR3 reads TGTGCCAGCGACCCGGACAGGCTTACAGACACCATATATTTT. Its protein is CASDPDRLTDTIYF.

The chain is built from TRBV28 and TRBJ1-4; TRBD1 matches at 9 bases. The junction had 9 bases not matched to a gene; V was cut back by 3 bases and J by 10 bases. The CDR3 is made up of 15 amino acids. Looked up from germline, CDR1 is MDHEN and CDR2 is SYDVKM. In nucleotides, the CDR3 is TGTGCCAGCAGTTTGGTAGGGACAGGGAGAGGAAAACTGTTTTTT. Translation gives CASSLVGTGRGKLFF.

The count of this clone is one. The chain couples TRBV4-1 to TRBJ1-6; possibly TRBD1 for D (6 bases). Trimming pared 2 bases from V and 6 bases from J, leaving 20 bases between. Per the germline V gene, CDR1 is MGHRA and CDR2 is YSYEKL. CDR3 length: 18 amino acids. The CDR3 bases are TGCGCCAGCAGCCAAAAGATGGGGGCAGGGGTGGTTAATTCACCCCTCCACTTT. Translated, it gives CASSQKMGAGVVNSPLHF.

The chain recombines TRBV10-3 with TRBJ1-2, with D possibly TRBD1 on 5 matching bases. Looked up from germline, CDR1 is ENHRY and CDR2 is SYGVKD. V lost 8 bases and J 3 bases, leaving 16 bases between the germline ends. This CDR3 spans 14 amino acids. The CDR3 region is CAIAQGAAHYGYTF. The CDR3 DNA follows: TGTGCCATCGCCCAAGGGGCCGCCCACTATGGCTACACCTTC.

V gene TRBV19 combines with J gene TRBJ2-1, with D hard to call. The CDR3 sequence is 11 residues long. The V end was cut by 10 bases, the J end by 8 bases, with 12 bases between. The V gene's germline CDR1 is LNHDA and CDR2 SQIVND (reference sequence). As DNA, the CDR3 is TGTGCCACCTCGCACTTCTATGAGCAGTTCTTC. Translating it yields CATSHFYEQFF.